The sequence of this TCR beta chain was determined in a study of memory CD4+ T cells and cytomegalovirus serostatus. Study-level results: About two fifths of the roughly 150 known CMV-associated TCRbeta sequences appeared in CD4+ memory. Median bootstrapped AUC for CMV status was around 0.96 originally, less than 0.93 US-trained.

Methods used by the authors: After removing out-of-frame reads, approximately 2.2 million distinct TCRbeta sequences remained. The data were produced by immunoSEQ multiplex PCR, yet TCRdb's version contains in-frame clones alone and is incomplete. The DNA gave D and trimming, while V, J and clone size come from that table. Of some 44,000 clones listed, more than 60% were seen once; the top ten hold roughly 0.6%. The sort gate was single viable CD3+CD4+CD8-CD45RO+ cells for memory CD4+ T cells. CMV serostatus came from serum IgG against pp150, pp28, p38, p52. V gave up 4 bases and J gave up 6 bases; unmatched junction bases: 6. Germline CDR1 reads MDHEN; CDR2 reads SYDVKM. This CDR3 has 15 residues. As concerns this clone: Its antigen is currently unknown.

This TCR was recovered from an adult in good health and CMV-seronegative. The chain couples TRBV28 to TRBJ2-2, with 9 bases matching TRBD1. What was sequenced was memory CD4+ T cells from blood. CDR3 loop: CASSYRDREAGELFF. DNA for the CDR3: TGTGCCAGCAGTTACCGGGACAGGGAAGCCGGGGAGCTGTTTTTT.